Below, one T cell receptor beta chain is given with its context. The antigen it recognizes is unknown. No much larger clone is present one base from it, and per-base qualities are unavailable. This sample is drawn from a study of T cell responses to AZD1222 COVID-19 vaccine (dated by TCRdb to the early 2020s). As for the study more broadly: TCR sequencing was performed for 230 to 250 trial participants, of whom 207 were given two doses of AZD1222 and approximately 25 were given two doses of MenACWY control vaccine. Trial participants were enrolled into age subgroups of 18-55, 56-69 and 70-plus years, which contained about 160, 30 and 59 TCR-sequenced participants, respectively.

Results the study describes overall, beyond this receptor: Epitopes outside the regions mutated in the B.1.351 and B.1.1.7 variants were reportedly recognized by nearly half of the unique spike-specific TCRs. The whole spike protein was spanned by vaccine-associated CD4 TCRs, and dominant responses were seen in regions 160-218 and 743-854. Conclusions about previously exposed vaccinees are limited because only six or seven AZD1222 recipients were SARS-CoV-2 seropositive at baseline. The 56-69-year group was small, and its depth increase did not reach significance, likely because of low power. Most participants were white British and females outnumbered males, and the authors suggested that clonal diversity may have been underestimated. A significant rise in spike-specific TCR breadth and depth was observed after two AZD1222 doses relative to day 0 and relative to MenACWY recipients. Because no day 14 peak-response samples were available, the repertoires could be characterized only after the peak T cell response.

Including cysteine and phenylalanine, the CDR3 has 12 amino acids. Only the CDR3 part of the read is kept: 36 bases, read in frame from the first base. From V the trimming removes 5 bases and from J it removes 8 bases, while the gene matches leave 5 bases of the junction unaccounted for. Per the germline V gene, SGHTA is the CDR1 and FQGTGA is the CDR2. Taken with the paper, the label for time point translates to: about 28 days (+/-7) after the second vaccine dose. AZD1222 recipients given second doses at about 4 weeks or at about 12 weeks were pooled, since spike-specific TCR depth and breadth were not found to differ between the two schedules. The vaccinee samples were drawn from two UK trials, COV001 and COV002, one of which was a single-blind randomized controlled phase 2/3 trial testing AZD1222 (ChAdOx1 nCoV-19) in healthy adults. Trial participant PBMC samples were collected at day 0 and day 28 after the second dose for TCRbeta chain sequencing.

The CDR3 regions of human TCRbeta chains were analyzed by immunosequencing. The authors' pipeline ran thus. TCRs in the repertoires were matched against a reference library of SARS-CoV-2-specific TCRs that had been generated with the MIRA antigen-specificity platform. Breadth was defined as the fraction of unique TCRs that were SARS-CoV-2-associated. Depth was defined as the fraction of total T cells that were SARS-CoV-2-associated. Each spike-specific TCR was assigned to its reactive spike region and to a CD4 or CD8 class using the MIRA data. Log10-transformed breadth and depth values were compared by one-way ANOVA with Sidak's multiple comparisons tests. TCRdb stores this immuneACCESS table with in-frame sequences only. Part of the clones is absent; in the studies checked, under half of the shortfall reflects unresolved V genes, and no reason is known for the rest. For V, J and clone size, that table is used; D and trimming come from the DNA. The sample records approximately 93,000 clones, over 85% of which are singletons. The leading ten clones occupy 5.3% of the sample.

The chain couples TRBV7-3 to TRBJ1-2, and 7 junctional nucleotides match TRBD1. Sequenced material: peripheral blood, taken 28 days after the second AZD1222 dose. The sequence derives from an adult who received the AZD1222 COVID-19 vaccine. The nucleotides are TGTGCCAGCAGCACTACAGGGGAAGGCTACACCTTC. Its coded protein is CASSTTGEGYTF.